This note documents a single T cell receptor beta chain sequence. This clonotype was counted between two and nine times. Its target antigen remains unknown. The sample holds no much larger clone one base away, and base qualities are not on file. The data derive from a study of vaccination and CD4 T cells after COVID-19 (dated by TCRdb to the early 2020s). With regard to the full study: Convalescent patients had a positive SARS-CoV-2 result on nasal swab PCR, and of these patients, some 10 had mild disease and one had severe disease. The cultures were stimulated with overlapping spike peptide pools from SARS-CoV-2 and from the common cold coronaviruses HCoV-NL63, HCoV-OC43 and HCoV-229E. The time from the second vaccine dose to post-vaccine blood sampling had a median of roughly 70 days and ranged from about 14 to 250 days. Each participant got two doses of either the Pfizer-BioNTech BNT162b2 vaccine (n=8) or the Moderna mRNA-1273 vaccine (n=2). In 10 COVID-19 convalescent patients and a handful of infection-naive healthy vaccine recipients, researchers compared the spike-specific CD4+ TCR repertoire from before mRNA vaccination with the repertoire from after. As controls, cultures received a CEFX viral epitope pool (the positive control), an HIV-1 Nef peptide pool (the negative control), or no peptide at all. The convalescent cohort comprised six males and four females, including two Hispanic individuals, seven Caucasians, two Asians and one multiracial person. Post-COVID blood samples were collected from convalescent patients a median of around 96 days after diagnosis, with a range of about 30 to 180 days.

Libraries were made using PCR. TCR sequencing of DNA from cultured CD4+ T cells used the Oncomine TCR Beta short-read assay at the Johns Hopkins FTIC core. The QIAamp micro DNA kit was used to extract genomic DNA from the cultured CD4+ T cells. Oncomine TCR Beta libraries from cultured CD4+ T cells were pooled using unique dual indexes and sequenced on an Illumina iSeq 100. In the paper's pipeline: Non-productive sequences were filtered out, and CDR3s that did not start with C, did not end with F or W, or were shorter than 7 amino acids were discarded. Antigen-specific clonotypes were identified with the MANAFEST web application by comparing peptide-stimulated wells with reference and other culture wells. To be called positive, a clone needed an FDR below 0.05, an odds ratio above 5, and a productive frequency above 0.1% in at least two of three replicate wells. Cross-reactive clonotypes were defined as significantly expanded in both SARS-CoV-2 spike wells and at least one common cold coronavirus spike condition. CDR3 homology was assessed with Levenshtein distances (stringdist) and unrooted phylogenetic trees (ape) in R version 3.6.1. TCRdb took the public reads, trimmed them with fastp at Q25, ran MiXCR for clone calling and kept in-frame beta chains. Entries that share a CDR3 protein sequence are merged under the most common genes and DNA. Clone size and V and J calls follow TCRdb, not the original study. The sample data list some 18,000 distinct CDR3 sequences, and 60% to 70% of these were observed just once. The ten largest make up 7.8% of the sample.

Study-wide conclusions, independent of this receptor: Although the median number of SARS-CoV-2-reactive clonotypes went up from roughly 20 after infection to roughly 40 after vaccination, the increase was not significant. Of the vaccine-specific clones found in convalescent patients, nearly all (304 of 307) were mono-reactive for SARS-CoV-2 spike instead of being cross-reactive with common cold coronaviruses. The study included relatively few convalescent patients and did not analyze early timepoints after natural infection. Among convalescent patients, a median around 89% of the SARS-CoV-2-reactive clones seen after vaccination appeared only after vaccination, which suggests priming specific to the vaccine.

Inclusive of the bounding cysteine and phenylalanine, the CDR3 is 15 residues long. Just the 45-base CDR3 DNA is kept, in frame starting at base 1. V lost 2 bases and J lost 6 bases; the stretch between them is 14 bases long. CDR1 LNHNV and CDR2 YYDKDF are derived from the germline V gene (reference sequence). Sample treatment or condition, as interpreted from the label and publication: approximately 9-day PBMC culture with coronavirus spike peptide pools or control peptides (ViraFEST assay). To expand antigen-specific T cells with peptide pools and then pick out the expanded clonotypes through TCR sequencing, the study relied on the ViraFEST assay. The convalescent patients' positive SARS-CoV-2 PCR tests were from March to December 2020, which was before the Alpha, Beta and Delta variants emerged in the United States. Under 2.5 million PBMCs per well were cultured in IMDM with roughly 4.8% human AB serum and around 10 IU/ml IL-2, plus 10 ug/ml peptide pools. On days 3 and 7, half of the culture medium was replaced with fresh IL-2-containing medium. Once the cells had been in culture for less than 11 days, the EasySep CD4+ T cell isolation kit was used to isolate CD4+ T cells by negative selection. Ficoll-Paque Plus gradient centrifugation was used to isolate PBMCs from whole blood, and the isolated PBMCs were then either used fresh or cryopreserved at -140C. In general, triplicate wells were set up for every culture condition.

Sequenced: CD4+ T cells from blood, cultured in vitro. This sequence originates from a human donor who had recovered from COVID-19. This sequence uses TRBV15 and TRBJ1-5; TRBD1 could be the D gene, as 5 bases match. The CDR3: CATSRTGYVGQPQHF. The DNA sequence reads TGTGCCACCAGCAGAACAGGCTACGTGGGTCAGCCCCAGCATTTT.